The 9 T cell receptor beta chains listed next were all sequenced from one sample in a study of regulatory T cells in long-lasting Graves disease. Building of the TCR beta libraries involved iRepertoire HTBI primers and Arm-PCR of CDR3 regions. TCRdb passed the multiplex PCR reads through MiXCR, listing each CDR3 protein once. The data hold about 450,000 distinct CDR3 sequences, with 14% observed a single time. Time point reported: newly diagnosed GD, antithyroid drugs for less than 3 months. PBMCs provided the RNA from which the TCR library was made. These same data were also listed under a study on T cells in Graves' hyperthyroidism and ophthalmopathy.

The sample here was peripheral blood mononuclear cells (PBMCs), taken at new diagnosis, from a patient treated with antithyroid drugs. The receptors derive from a woman aged 45-60 years with Graves disease.

The table lists this clonotype with a few counts. The chain links TRBV19 to TRBJ2-2; weak D call: TRBD1 (6 bases). In germline, CDR1 is LNHDA, CDR2 SQIVND (reference sequence). V was trimmed by 10 bases and J by 4 bases, leaving 19 bases between them. The CDR3 is made up of 15 amino acids. CDR3 in DNA: TGTGCCATTACAGGGTTACCTGTACGCACCGGGGAGCTGTTTTTT. Translating gives CAITGLPVRTGELFF.

Notes on this clonotype: A read error is possible here, since a much larger clone lies one base away. Here the CDR3 reads CASSQRPRETATEAFF. The CDR3 DNA sequence: TGTGCCAGCAGCCAACGACCCCGGGAAACCGCCACTGAAGCTTTCTTT. The chain employs TRBV12-3 or TRBV12-4 and TRBJ1-1, with no clear D. V lost 6 bases and J lost 4, with 21 bases in between. The CDR3 runs 16 residues.

There are many counts of this clonotype. This chain uses TRBV11-3 with TRBJ2-1, with D tentatively TRBD2 (5 bases). Trimming removed 0 bases at V and 3 bases at J, with 9 bases between. The CDR3 runs to 15 residues. Looked up from germline, CDR1 is SGHNT and CDR2 is YENEEA. The CDR3: CASSLDPSRYNEQFF. The CDR3 coding sequence is TGTGCCAGCAGCTTAGATCCTAGCCGCTACAATGAGCAGTTCTTC.

The table lists this clonotype with many counts. The chain combines TRBV19 with TRBJ1-5; D not certain. V lost 1 base, J lost 4 bases, and 2 bases lay in between. This CDR3 region has 12 residues. Germline lookup yields CDR1 LNHDA and CDR2 SQIVND (reference sequence). The CDR3 sequence: CASSIGNQPQHF. The DNA for the CDR3 is TGTGCCAGTAGTATAGGGAATCAGCCCCAGCATTTT.

This clonotype was picked up a small number of times. V and J are TRBV28 and TRBJ2-1; D may be TRBD2 (6 bases). TRBJ2-5 explains the end of the DNA better; the J call may be wrong. Germline V gene data show CDR1 as MDHEN and CDR2 as SYDVKM. The CDR3 has 13 residues. The CDR3 region has the DNA TGTGCCAGCAGTCCTCACGGGGGAGAGACCCAGTACTTC. It yields the protein CASSPHGGETQYF.

At least ten counts were recorded for this clonotype. The genes are TRBV3-1 and TRBJ2-1; D gene ambiguous. Germline values: CDR1 LGHDT, CDR2 YNNKEL (reference sequence). The V gene lost 0 bases and the J gene lost 4 bases, with 13 bases spanning the gap. This CDR3 has 16 amino acids. CDR3 DNA sequence: TGTGCCAGCAGCCAAGATGGTGGGATACCGTACAATGAGCAGTTCTTC. Protein: CASSQDGGIPYNEQFF.

This clonotype was counted at least ten times. The rearrangement links TRBV12-3 or TRBV12-4 to TRBJ1-4, with TRBD1 matching over 7 bases. The ends lost 6 bases at V and 4 bases at J; junction bases unmatched: 11. This CDR3 region has 16 residues. DNA of the CDR3: TGTGCCAGCAGCTACGGAGGGGGACAGATTAATGAAAAACTGTTTTTT. Amino acid sequence: CASSYGGGQINEKLFF.

The chain employs TRBV28 and TRBJ1-5; D unresolved. This CDR3 is 14 amino acids long. Trimming shortened V by 3 bases and J by 1 base, and 7 bases separated the two germline ends. CDR1 MDHEN and CDR2 SYDVKM come from the germline V gene. The CDR3 DNA follows: TGTGCCAGCAGTTTTCCCGACAGCAATCAGCCCCAGCATTTT. Its translation: CASSFPDSNQPQHF.

This clonotype was observed many times. This rearrangement joins TRBV29-1 to TRBJ2-5; D call uncertain. From germline, CDR1 is SQVTM and CDR2 ANQGSEA. The V end lost 3 bases, the J end lost 5 bases, and 10 bases lay between the germline ends. This CDR3 is built from 12 residues. This CDR3 reads CSVEDLRETQYF. The CDR3 nucleotides are TGCAGCGTTGAGGACCTGCGGGAGACCCAGTACTTC.